This is a list of T cell receptor beta chains from one sample in a study of PD-L1 blockade in urothelial cancer. The repertoire was sequenced with immunoSEQ multiplex PCR; TCRdb's copy has only in-frame clones and lacks some. In the table there are around 100,000 clones, 90% of which are singletons. This specimen was PBMCs, taken around atezolizumab (anti-PD-L1) treatment. These receptor sequences come from a man between 60 and 75 years old with urothelial cancer. The conserved cysteine and the conserved F or W are not part of the CDR3 here.

>TRBV30
AQPTGLVDNVLT
>TRBV28
ASSLTLAATYEQF
>TRBV28
ASSSYGTGGGGELF
>TRBV7-2
ASSLDSGPNEKLF
>TRBV5-6
ASSLPTDTQY
>TRBV25-1
ASSESVITEAF
>TRBV9
ASSVDLQETQY
>TRBV7-9
ASSFSGNYNEQF
>TRBV5-4
ASSLDGSNTGELF
>TRBV2
ASSGGLQETQY
>TRBV7-9
ASSPWTANYGYT
>TRBV6-1
ASSDTTGWDYGYT
>TRBV5-1
ASSIDPGPYEQY
>TRBV18
ASSPGTGGLGYGYT
>TRBV6-5
ASSYSMVTANYGYT
>TRBV18
ASSPPLAAATIEQY
>TRBV7-9
ASMGGRADTQY
>TRBV4-2
ASSPYGSSYNEQF
>TRBV18
ASSRSDFTDTQY
>TRBV28
ASSKFRGVGTGTFTDTQY
>TRBV19
ASSILLWGTPYNEQF
>TRBV30
AWIGAGALYEQY
>TRBV9
ASSQYNSPLH